The 10 T cell receptor beta chains below come from one sample, sequenced in a study of blood T cell repertoires in COVID-19. Using immunoSEQ multiplex PCR, the repertoire was profiled, and TCRdb retains in-frame clones only, with some absent. The sample yields around 42,000 clones, around 91% seen once. The source material was peripheral blood. Receptors were obtained from a man in his forties or fifties with active COVID-19.

The V gene is TRBV18, the J gene TRBJ2-3; TRBD2 matches at 14 bases. This CDR3 is built from 18 residues. Germline V gene lookup returns CDR1 KGHSH and CDR2 LQKENI. J lost 0 bases, V lost 3 bases, and 5 bases had no gene match. The CDR3 bases are TGTGCCAGCTCACCTGGACTAGCGGGGGGTACTAGCACAGATACGCAGTATTTT. It specifies CASSPGLAGGTSTDTQYF.

The V gene is TRBV27, the J gene TRBJ1-1, with 8 bases lining up with TRBD1. The CDR3 runs to 17 residues. CDR1 and CDR2 from the germline V gene are MNHEY and SMNVEV (reference sequence). V lost 3 bases, J lost 11 bases, and 20 bases stayed unmatched. The CDR3 region is CASSFRAGTGNKLYAFF. The CDR3 nucleotides read TGTGCCAGCAGTTTCCGGGCAGGGACAGGTAATAAGTTGTATGCTTTCTTT.

V is TRBV30 and J is TRBJ1-1; D is undetermined. The CDR3 has 13 residues. Germline assignment: CDR1 GTSNPN and CDR2 SVGIG (reference sequence). The V gene lost 4 bases and the J gene lost 1 base, with 10 bases spanning the gap. CDR3 sequence (DNA): TGTGCCTGGAAGGCGGGCCGGAACACTGAAGCTTTCTTT. Amino acid sequence: CAWKAGRNTEAFF.

The genes are TRBV30 and TRBJ1-4, with 8 bases aligning to TRBD1. The CDR3 is 14 residues long. Germline CDR1 is GTSNPN and CDR2 is SVGIG (reference sequence). The V segment lost 0 bases and the J segment 5 bases; nucleotides outside the gene matches: 2. The CDR3 bases are TGTGCCTGGAGTGTACGGACAGGGAATGAAAAACTGTTTTTT. It yields the protein CAWSVRTGNEKLFF.

The chain is built from TRBV11-2 and TRBJ2-1, with 7 bases lining up with TRBD2. Germline CDR1 reads SGHAT; CDR2 reads FQNNGV. V lost 0 bases and J lost 6; bases outside the gene matches: 11. This CDR3 has 17 amino acids. DNA of the CDR3: TGTGCCAGCAGCTTAGAGACTAGCTGGGGCATGTCCAATGAGCAGTTCTTC. This gives the protein CASSLETSWGMSNEQFF.

This chain joins TRBV29-1 and TRBJ1-2; D perhaps matches TRBD1 (5 bases). V dropped 6 bases and J dropped 0 bases, with 14 bases sitting between them. CDR3 length: 14 residues. CDR1 is SQVTM, CDR2 ANQGSEA, per germline. CDR3 coding DNA: TGCAGCGTGCCGACAGCCGTTACTAACTATGGCTACACCTTC. Translating gives CSVPTAVTNYGYTF.

On this clone: Within the sample, other DNA sequences also encode this same CDR3. V usage is TRBV27 and J usage is TRBJ2-3, with 9 bases that match TRBD1. The trim removed 6 bases at V and 7 bases at J, leaving 11 bases unmatched. Germline V gene data show CDR1 as MNHEY and CDR2 as SMNVEV (reference sequence). This CDR3 is built from 15 residues. The CDR3 region is CASRSPGQGLNTQYF. For the CDR3, the DNA is TGTGCCAGCAGGTCACCGGGACAGGGACTAAATACGCAGTATTTT.

The chain uses TRBV10-3 and TRBJ2-5, with TRBD1 matching 9 bases. Germline lookup yields CDR1 ENHRY and CDR2 SYGVKD. The CDR3 covers 16 residues. The V gene end was trimmed by 4 bases and the J gene end by 5 bases; junction bases not matched to a gene: 11. The CDR3 DNA sequence: TGTGCCATCAGTGCACAGGGACAGGGATTTGGGGAGACCCAGTACTTC. Residues: CAISAQGQGFGETQYF.

The rearrangement joins TRBV28 to TRBJ1-5, with D unresolved. The CDR3 length is 15 residues. Germline V gene data show CDR1 as MDHEN and CDR2 as SYDVKM. Trimming took off 7 bases at V and 2 bases at J, with 15 bases between the two ends. The CDR3: CASNPSGGGNQPQHF. In DNA form, the CDR3 reads TGTGCCAGCAACCCATCAGGAGGAGGCAATCAGCCCCAGCATTTT.

The V and J genes are TRBV9 and TRBJ1-2; D gene uncertain. CDR3 length: 14 amino acids. V was clipped by 0 bases and J by 4 bases, with 10 bases between them. Germline CDR1 SGDLS, CDR2 YYNGEE. In DNA form, the CDR3 reads TGTGCCAGCAGCGTAGCTTCGGGGAGCTATGGCTACACCTTC. It codes for CASSVASGSYGYTF.